The clone carrying this T cell receptor (beta chain) has more than one count but fewer than ten. The data were obtained in a study of cytomegalovirus exposure and HLA in healthy donors. A multiplex PCR was run with 60 Vbeta primers and 13 Jbeta primers. This table comes from immunoSEQ multiplex PCR, and its TCRdb copy is limited to in-frame clones, with some not included. The sample lists about 100,000 clones, roughly 9.1% occurring once. The sequence was collected from a man aged 35-49 years in good health and CMV-seropositive. The specimen was PBMCs.

The CDR3 protein is CASKIQGRDTEAFF. The DNA of the CDR3 is TGTGCCAGTAAGATCCAGGGAAGGGACACTGAAGCTTTCTTT. The chain joins TRBV7-9 to TRBJ1-1, with D maybe TRBD1 (5 bases). Trimming removed 9 bases at V and 3 bases at J, with 17 bases between. The CDR3 spans 14 residues. CDR1 is SEHNR and CDR2 is FQNEAQ in the germline V gene (reference sequence).